Following are 23 T cell receptor beta chains from one sample sequenced in a study of T cell responses to AZD1222 COVID-19 vaccine. Assay: immunoSEQ multiplex PCR; the TCRdb copy retains only in-frame clones and omits some. The sample carries 90,000 to 100,000 clones, roughly 91% recorded once. Sample: peripheral blood, taken on day 0 of AZD1222 vaccination. These receptors all come from an adult in good health.

This clone appeared a few times. V gene TRBV2 combines with J gene TRBJ2-2; 10 bases map to TRBD2. V lost 4 bases to trimming and J lost 2 bases; unmatched junction nucleotides: 1. CDR1 is SNHLY and CDR2 is FYNNEI in the germline V gene. CDR3 size: 15 residues. CDR3 in amino acids: CASSGLAGNTGELFF. The DNA of the CDR3 is TGTGCCAGCAGTGGACTAGCGGGCAACACCGGGGAGCTGTTTTTT. Together with reference TRBV2 and TRBJ2-2, the CDR3 gives the full variable domain: EPEVTQTPSHQVTQMGQEVILRCVPISNHLYFYWYRQILGQKVEFLVSFYNNEISEKSEIFDDQFSVERPDGSNFTLKIRSTKLEDSAMYFCASSGLAGNTGELFFGEGSRLTVL.

This clone appeared a single time. The CDR3 DNA reads as TGTGCCAGCAGCTTACAGGGACCTTTCACAGATACGCAGTATTTT. The encoded protein is CASSLQGPFTDTQYF. This rearrangement joins TRBV7-2 to TRBJ2-3; either TRBD1 or TRBD2 may supply D (5 bases each). Trimming took off 2 bases at V and 2 bases at J, with 11 bases between the two ends. CDR1 is SGHTA, CDR2 FQGNSA, per germline. The CDR3 sequence is 15 residues long.

The chain is built from TRBV2 and TRBJ2-5; 14 bases are a match to TRBD2. The CDR3 is made up of 16 amino acids. Trimming removed 6 bases from V and 7 bases from J; junction bases left unmatched: 10. Germline values: CDR1 SNHLY, CDR2 FYNNEI. Written as DNA, the CDR3 is TGTGCCAGCAGGGCGGGACTAGCGGGGGAGAGCGGGACCCAGTACTTC. Its translation is CASRAGLAGESGTQYF.

The V call is TRBV18, the J call TRBJ1-1; D possibly corresponds to TRBD1 (5 bases). Germline V gives CDR1 KGHSH, CDR2 LQKENI. V lost 6 bases and J 1 base, leaving 6 bases between the germline ends. The CDR3 has 12 amino acids. The CDR3 region is CASSGTNTEAFF. CDR3 in DNA: TGTGCCAGCTCGGGGACGAACACTGAAGCTTTCTTT.

This CDR3 reads CASRHTSGGHRREHGRQFF. Here the CDR3 DNA reads TGTGCCAGCAGACACACATCAGGGGGGCACCGACGGGAGCATGGTCGGCAGTTCTTC. This chain connects TRBV21-1 to TRBJ2-1; the table calls TRBD1, which could not be checked here. TRBV21-1 is listed as a pseudogene. CDR3 length: 19 residues.

V is TRBV7-2 and J is TRBJ2-3, with no clear D. The CDR3 consists of 13 residues. Germline CDR1 is SGHTA and CDR2 is FQGNSA. V was trimmed by 5 bases and J by 5 bases, leaving 11 bases between them. As DNA, the CDR3 is TGTGCCAGCAGCCCCGCTGGGGAAGATACGCAGTATTTT. Protein sequence: CASSPAGEDTQYF.

The rearrangement uses TRBV10-3 and TRBJ2-2; TRBD2 aligns across 8 bases. Trimming cost V 0 bases and J 5 bases; bases outside gene matches: 8. The CDR3 has 17 amino acids. In germline, CDR1 is ENHRY, CDR2 SYGVKD. CDR3 region: CAISESGGTSGTGELFF. CDR3 in DNA: TGTGCCATCAGTGAGTCGGGGGGGACTAGTGGTACCGGGGAGCTGTTTTTT.

This clone was seen a handful of times. The chain combines TRBV5-4 with TRBJ1-2; tentative D call: TRBD1 (5 bases). Germline values: CDR1 SGHNT, CDR2 YYREEE (reference sequence). Trimming took off 4 bases at V and 0 bases at J, with 13 bases between the two ends. This CDR3 contains 15 residues. The CDR3 spells CASSNPGLPNYGYTF. DNA of the CDR3: TGTGCCAGCAGCAATCCAGGGCTCCCTAACTATGGCTACACCTTC.

The V and J genes are TRBV24-1 and TRBJ1-5; maybe TRBD1 (5 bases). V shed 4 bases and J shed 5 bases, with 17 bases lying between them. The CDR3 runs 16 residues. Germline values: CDR1 KGHDR, CDR2 SFDVKD. CDR3 in DNA: TGTGCCACCAGTGACCCCGGGATAGGGGAACATCAGCCCCAGCATTTT. Encoded protein: CATSDPGIGEHQPQHF.

This chain links TRBV12-3 or TRBV12-4 with TRBJ1-1; the D gene is possibly TRBD1 (6 bases). The CDR3 runs 13 residues. V lost 5 bases and J 7 bases, leaving 14 bases between the germline ends. In nucleotides, the CDR3 is TGTGCCAGCAGTGTTCAGGGGTGGAGTGAAGCTTTCTTT. It translates to CASSVQGWSEAFF.

The V and J genes are TRBV5-1 and TRBJ2-1; 10 bases are shared with TRBD1. The CDR3 totals 19 residues. The ends lost 5 bases at V and 3 bases at J; junction bases unmatched: 17. Germline values: CDR1 SGHRS, CDR2 YFSETQ. The CDR3 DNA reads TGCGCCAGCAGTCCCAGGGGGTCGGGACAGGGGCCGAACTACAATGAGCAGTTCTTC. Encoded protein: CASSPRGSGQGPNYNEQFF.

By share, this clone ranks as medium-sized. The gene calls are TRBV19 and TRBJ1-2, with TRBD1 matching over 9 bases. The J segment lost 4 bases and the V segment lost 6 bases, leaving 9 bases of the junction unmatched. There are 15 residues in the CDR3. Germline-derived CDR1 and CDR2 are LNHDA and SQIVND (reference sequence). CDR3 in amino acids: CASSPSGTGTYGYTF. The CDR3 DNA sequence: TGTGCCAGTAGCCCCTCCGGGACAGGGACCTATGGCTACACCTTC.

V and J are TRBV6-2 or TRBV6-3 and TRBJ2-3; no clear D. The germline V gene has CDR1 MNHEY and CDR2 SVGEGT. The CDR3 is 17 residues long. The V and J ends lost 0 bases and 1 base respectively, with 14 bases between them. The CDR3 is CASSYSMTAPGTDTQYF. The CDR3 DNA follows: TGTGCCAGCAGTTACTCAATGACGGCCCCGGGCACAGATACGCAGTATTTT.

This sequence joins TRBV4-3 and TRBJ1-5, with D hard to call. This CDR3 contains 15 residues. Germline V gene lookup returns CDR1 LGHNA and CDR2 YSLEER. V was shortened by 4 bases and J by 4 bases, with 14 bases between the two germline ends. The chain's CDR3 is CASSPNYGENQPQHF. CDR3 bases: TGCGCCAGCAGCCCCAATTATGGTGAGAATCAGCCCCAGCATTTT.

The chain recombines TRBV21-1 with TRBJ1-1. TRBV21-1 has pseudogene status. This CDR3 region has 13 residues. The CDR3 reads CASSTRSSTEAFF. CDR3 DNA sequence: TGTGCCAGCAGCACCCGGAGTAGCACTGAAGCTTTCTTT.

This clone was detected only once. V and J are TRBV27 and TRBJ1-1; a weak D match, TRBD1 (6 bases). Trimming removed 9 bases from V and 0 bases from J, with 17 bases in between. Germline loops: CDR1 MNHEY, CDR2 SMNVEV (reference sequence). The CDR3 extends over 15 amino acids. The CDR3 is CASTPLGGLNTEAFF. The CDR3, as DNA: TGTGCCAGTACACCTCTCGGGGGGCTGAACACTGAAGCTTTCTTT.

This clone was counted a few times. V usage is TRBV4-3 and J usage is TRBJ1-2, with D perhaps TRBD1 (6 bases). This CDR3 comprises 16 residues. The V end was cut by 2 bases, the J end by 5 bases, with 18 bases between. Germline V gene data show CDR1 as LGHNA and CDR2 as YSLEER. CDR3 coding DNA: TGCGCCAGCAGCCAATCGGTGACAGGCCCAGGGTATGGCTACACCTTC. Translating gives CASSQSVTGPGYGYTF.

The CDR3 here is CASSTQPGQGMAFF. The CDR3 coding sequence is TGTGCCAGCAGTACACAACCGGGACAGGGTATGGCTTTCTTT. This chain uses TRBV5-5 with TRBJ1-1, with 9 bases aligning to TRBD1. The V gene's germline CDR1 is SGHKS and CDR2 YYEKEE (reference sequence). The CDR3 runs 14 residues. Unmatched junction bases numbered 13, after V lost 5 bases and J lost 11 bases.

This chain links TRBV7-9 with TRBJ2-5; 9 bases map to TRBD1. This CDR3 is 15 amino acids long. The J segment lost 5 bases and the V segment lost 6 bases, leaving 10 bases of the junction unmatched. Germline CDR1 reads SEHNR; CDR2 reads FQNEAQ (reference sequence). CDR3 sequence: CASSRGTGSRETQYF. CDR3 DNA: TGTGCCAGCAGTAGAGGGACAGGGTCACGGGAGACCCAGTACTTC.

V and J are TRBV28 and TRBJ1-6; possible D gene TRBD1, 5 bases. The CDR3 consists of 14 residues. Germline CDR1 and CDR2: MDHEN and SYDVKM. V lost 10 bases to trimming and J lost 0 bases, with 10 bases between them. The CDR3 DNA reads as TGTGCCACCAGGGAGAGCTCCTATAATTCACCCCTCCACTTT. Amino acid sequence: CATRESSYNSPLHF.

This clone was detected once. The V and J genes are TRBV9 and TRBJ2-7; the match to TRBD1 covers 9 bases. The CDR3 is 16 amino acids. Trimming removed 0 bases from V and 6 bases from J; junction bases left unmatched: 10. Germline assignment: CDR1 SGDLS and CDR2 YYNGEE. The CDR3: CASSVGPGQGLGEQYF. The CDR3 DNA reads as TGTGCCAGCAGCGTAGGGCCGGGACAGGGCCTGGGCGAGCAGTACTTC.

This sequence joins TRBV3-1 (or the pseudogene TRBV3-2) and TRBJ1-3, with TRBD1 matching 7 bases. CDR3 length: 16 residues. Trimming removed 5 bases from V and 2 bases from J; junction bases left unmatched: 9. In germline, CDR1 is LGHDT, CDR2 YNNKEL (reference sequence). In DNA form, the CDR3 reads TGTGCCAGCAGCTCGCAGCCAGGGGGACCTGGAAACACCATATATTTT. It yields the protein CASSSQPGGPGNTIYF.

The V gene is TRBV9, the J gene TRBJ1-3; D not certain. Germline V CDR1 and CDR2: SGDLS, YYNGEE. The CDR3 has 17 amino acids. Between the trimmed V and J ends, which lost 0 bases and 2 bases, there was a span of 15 bases. In DNA form, the CDR3 reads TGTGCCAGCAGCGTAGCCCCCATAGAGACGACTGGAAACACCATATATTTT. This sequence encodes CASSVAPIETTGNTIYF.